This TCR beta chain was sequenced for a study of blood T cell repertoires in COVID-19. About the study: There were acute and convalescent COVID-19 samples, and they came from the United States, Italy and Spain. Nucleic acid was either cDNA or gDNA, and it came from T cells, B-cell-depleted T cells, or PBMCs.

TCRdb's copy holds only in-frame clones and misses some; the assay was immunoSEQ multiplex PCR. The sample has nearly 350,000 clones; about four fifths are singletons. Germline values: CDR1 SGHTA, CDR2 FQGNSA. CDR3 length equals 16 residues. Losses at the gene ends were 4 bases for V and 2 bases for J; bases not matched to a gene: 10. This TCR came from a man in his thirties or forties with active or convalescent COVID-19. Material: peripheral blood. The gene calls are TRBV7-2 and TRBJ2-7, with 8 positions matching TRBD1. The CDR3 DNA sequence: TGTGCCAGCAGCTCCCCCCGGAGACAGGGGACCTACGAGCAGTACTTC. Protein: CASSSPRRQGTYEQYF.